The entry that follows covers one TCR beta chain sequence. Its matching antigen is unknown. This CDR3 contains 17 residues. Germline values: CDR1 LGHDT, CDR2 YNNKEL (reference sequence). The V and J ends lost 7 bases and 4 bases respectively, with 23 bases between them. This specimen belongs to a study of T cells after yellow fever vaccination. The study's findings and limits: Though weaker, the secondary response peaked faster, on day 5 versus 15.

From the 5' RACE reads, TCRdb called clonotypes with MiXCR, one entry per CDR3 protein. This table has 300,000 to 400,000 distinct CDR3 sequences, under 15% appearing once. Sequences were derived from CD4+ T cells sorted from PBMCs, sampled 15 days after the yellow fever booster vaccination. This clonotype was obtained from a man aged 18 to 35 who received the YFV17D yellow fever vaccine. This chain joins TRBV3-1 and TRBJ1-3; D is undetermined. DNA for the CDR3: TGTGCCAGCACCCTCTTGGGTGGGATGGCCTCCGGAAACACCATATATTTT. Protein product: CASTLLGGMASGNTIYF.